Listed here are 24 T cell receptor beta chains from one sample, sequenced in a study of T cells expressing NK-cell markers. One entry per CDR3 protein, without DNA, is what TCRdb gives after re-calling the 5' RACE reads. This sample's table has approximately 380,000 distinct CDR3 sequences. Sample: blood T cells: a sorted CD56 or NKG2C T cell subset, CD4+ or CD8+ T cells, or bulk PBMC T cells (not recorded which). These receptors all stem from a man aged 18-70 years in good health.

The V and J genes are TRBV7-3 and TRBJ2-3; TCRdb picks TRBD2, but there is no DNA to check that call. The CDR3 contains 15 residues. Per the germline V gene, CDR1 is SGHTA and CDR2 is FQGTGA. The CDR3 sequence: CASSFGSGGVDTQYF. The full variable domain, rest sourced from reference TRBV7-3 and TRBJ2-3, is GAGVSQTPSNKVTEKGKYVELRCDPISGHTALYWYRQSLGQGPEFLIYFQGTGAADDSGLPNDRFFAVRPEGSVSTLKIQRTERGDSAVYLCASSFGSGGVDTQYFGPGTRLTVL.

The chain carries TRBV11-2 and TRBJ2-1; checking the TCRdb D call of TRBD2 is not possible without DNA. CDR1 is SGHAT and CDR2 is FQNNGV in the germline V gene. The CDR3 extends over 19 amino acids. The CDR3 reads CASSLIFPRLRATGDEQFF.

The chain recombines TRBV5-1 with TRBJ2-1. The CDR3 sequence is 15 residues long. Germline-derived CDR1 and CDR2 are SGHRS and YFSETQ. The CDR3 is CASSLAVGMDNEQFF.

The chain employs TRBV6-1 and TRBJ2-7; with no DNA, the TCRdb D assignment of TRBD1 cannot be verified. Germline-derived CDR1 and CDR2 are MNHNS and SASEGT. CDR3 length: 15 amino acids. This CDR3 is CASSGWWGTEYEQYF.

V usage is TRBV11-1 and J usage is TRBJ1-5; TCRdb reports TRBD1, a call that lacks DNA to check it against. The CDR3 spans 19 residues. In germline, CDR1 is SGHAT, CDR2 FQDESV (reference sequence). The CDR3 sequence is CASSLCTPGRSHSNQPQHF.

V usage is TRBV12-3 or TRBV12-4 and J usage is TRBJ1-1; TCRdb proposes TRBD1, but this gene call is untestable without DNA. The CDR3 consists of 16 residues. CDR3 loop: CASSLAGGNSNTEAFF.

The CDR3 sequence is CSANIGFTYNEQFF. This chain links TRBV20-1 with TRBJ2-1. There are 14 residues in the CDR3. Germline CDR1 reads DFQATT; CDR2 reads SNEGSKA (reference sequence).

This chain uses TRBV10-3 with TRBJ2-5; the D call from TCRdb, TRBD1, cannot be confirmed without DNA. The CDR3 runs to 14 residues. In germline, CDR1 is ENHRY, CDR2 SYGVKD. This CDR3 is CAISERDRQETQYF.

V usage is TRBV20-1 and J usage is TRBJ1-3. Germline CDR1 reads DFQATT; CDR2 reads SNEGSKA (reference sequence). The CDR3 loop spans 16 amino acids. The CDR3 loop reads CSARDNRHRSGNTIYF.

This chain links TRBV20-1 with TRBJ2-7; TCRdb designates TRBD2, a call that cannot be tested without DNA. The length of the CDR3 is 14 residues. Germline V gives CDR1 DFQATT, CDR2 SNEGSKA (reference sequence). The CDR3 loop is CSAEGLVSSYEQYF.

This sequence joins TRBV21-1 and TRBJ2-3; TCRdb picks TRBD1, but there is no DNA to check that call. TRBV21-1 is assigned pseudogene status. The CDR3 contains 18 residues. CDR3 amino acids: CASRSEGSRDRGDDTQYF.

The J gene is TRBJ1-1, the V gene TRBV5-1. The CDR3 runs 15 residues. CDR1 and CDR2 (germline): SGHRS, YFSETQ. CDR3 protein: CASSLSFGMNTEAFF. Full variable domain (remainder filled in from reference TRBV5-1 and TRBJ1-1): KAGVTQTPRYLIKTRGQQVTLSCSPISGHRSVSWYQQTPGQGLQFLFEYFSETQRNKGNFPGRFSGRQFSNSRSEMNVSTLELGDSALYLCASSLSFGMNTEAFFGQGTRLTVV.

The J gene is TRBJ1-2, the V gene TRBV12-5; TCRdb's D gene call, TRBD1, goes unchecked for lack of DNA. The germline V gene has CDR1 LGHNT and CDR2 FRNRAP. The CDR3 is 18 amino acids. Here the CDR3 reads CASGLGSGGGAAIFGYTF.

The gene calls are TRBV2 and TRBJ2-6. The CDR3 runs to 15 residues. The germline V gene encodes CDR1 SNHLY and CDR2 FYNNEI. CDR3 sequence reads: CASSVQPAGANVLTF.

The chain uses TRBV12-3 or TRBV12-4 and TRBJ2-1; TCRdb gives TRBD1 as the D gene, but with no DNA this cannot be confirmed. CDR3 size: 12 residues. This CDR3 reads CASRRERDEQFF.

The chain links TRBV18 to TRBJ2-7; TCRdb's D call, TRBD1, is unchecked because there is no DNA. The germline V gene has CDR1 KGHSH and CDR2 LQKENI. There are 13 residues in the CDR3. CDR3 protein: CASSPTPGPEQYF.

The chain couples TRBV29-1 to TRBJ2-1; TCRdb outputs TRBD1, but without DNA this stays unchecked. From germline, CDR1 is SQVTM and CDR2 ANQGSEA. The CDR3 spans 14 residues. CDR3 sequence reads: CSVVGTGNLNEQFF.

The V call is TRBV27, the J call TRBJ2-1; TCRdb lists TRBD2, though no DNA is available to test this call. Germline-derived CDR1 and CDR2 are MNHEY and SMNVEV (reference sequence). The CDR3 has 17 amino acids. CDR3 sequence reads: CASSGLAGGYSYNEQFF.

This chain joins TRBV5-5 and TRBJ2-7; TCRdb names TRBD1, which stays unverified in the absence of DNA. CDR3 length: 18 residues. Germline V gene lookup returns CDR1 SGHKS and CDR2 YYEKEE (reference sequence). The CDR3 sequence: CASSWSAVAQGGSYEQYF.

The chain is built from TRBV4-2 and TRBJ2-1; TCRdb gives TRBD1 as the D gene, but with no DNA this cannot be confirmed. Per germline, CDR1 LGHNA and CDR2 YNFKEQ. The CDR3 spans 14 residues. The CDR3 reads CATSKTGSYNEQFF.

The CDR3 is CSAPASSGGSNTQYF. The chain joins TRBV20-1 to TRBJ2-3; TCRdb indicates TRBD2, and absent DNA this call remains unverified. There are 15 residues in the CDR3. Germline V gives CDR1 DFQATT, CDR2 SNEGSKA (reference sequence).

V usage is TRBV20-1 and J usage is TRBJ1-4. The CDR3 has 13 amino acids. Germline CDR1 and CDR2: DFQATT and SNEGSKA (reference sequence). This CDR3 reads CSRTPPTNEKLFF.

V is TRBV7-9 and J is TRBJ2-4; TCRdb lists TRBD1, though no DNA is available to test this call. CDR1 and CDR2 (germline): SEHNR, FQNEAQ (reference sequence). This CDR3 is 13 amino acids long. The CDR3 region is CASSLVTGVIQYF.

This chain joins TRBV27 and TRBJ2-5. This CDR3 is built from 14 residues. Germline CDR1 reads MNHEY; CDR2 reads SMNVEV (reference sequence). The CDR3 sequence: CASSFVLDRETQYF.